This passage covers 26 T cell receptor beta chains from one sample sequenced in a study of CD8 T cells in ankylosing spondylitis. Notes on the study in general: Roughly eight highly homologous variants made up a TCR beta motif, and this motif appeared characteristic of ankylosing spondylitis blood.

TCRdb redid the calling of the 5' RACE reads with MiXCR, one entry per CDR3 protein. The table has about 420,000 distinct CDR3 sequences, around 24% seen once; the top ten hold around 16%. Their antigen targets remain unknown. The sequenced sample consisted of blood, either unsorted or a sorted T cell fraction (not recorded which). These receptors all come from a male donor with ankylosing spondylitis.

The chain links TRBV5-6 to TRBJ1-2; no definite D call. The CDR3 has 16 residues. CDR1 SGHDT and CDR2 YYEEEE come from the germline V gene. The V end lost 4 bases, the J end lost 2 bases, and 18 bases lay between the germline ends. The DNA for the CDR3 is TGTGCCAGCAGCAAGAAGTTCATGGAGTTCAACTATGGCTACACCTTC. It yields the protein CASSKKFMEFNYGYTF.

The V gene is TRBV12-3 or TRBV12-4, the J gene TRBJ2-7, with 10 bases that match TRBD2. Unmatched junction bases numbered 8, after V lost 6 bases and J lost 3 bases. This CDR3 comprises 15 residues. CDR3 DNA: TGTGCCAGCAGCTCCGGGACTAGCGTGGGCTACGAGCAGTACTTC. Its protein product is CASSSGTSVGYEQYF.

The sample holds a few counts of this clonotype. The chain links TRBV5-1 to TRBJ2-5; TRBD2 might be the D (6 bases). The ends were cut back, 7 bases at V and 5 bases at J, with 18 bases in the middle. The CDR3 covers 14 residues. In germline, CDR1 is SGHRS, CDR2 YFSETQ. The CDR3 nucleotides read TGCGCCAGCTCAGGAGGGGTGCCCTCGGAGACCCAGTACTTC. This gives the protein CASSGGVPSETQYF.

The rearrangement uses TRBV9 and TRBJ2-1; unclear D gene. V dropped 3 bases and J dropped 2 bases, with 12 bases sitting between them. This CDR3 contains 15 residues. Germline CDR1 and CDR2: SGDLS and YYNGEE. Here the CDR3 DNA reads TGTGCCAGCAGCGCCGCTTCCGTCACCTACAATGAGCAGTTCTTC. It is translated as CASSAASVTYNEQFF.

The chain links TRBV18 to TRBJ1-5, with a tentative D call TRBD1 (5 bases). The CDR3 has 14 amino acids. Per the germline V gene, CDR1 is KGHSH and CDR2 is LQKENI. With 4 bases removed from V and 8 bases from J, the gap between germline ends came to 15 bases. The chain's CDR3 is CASSQPGGFEPQHF. CDR3 coding DNA: TGTGCCAGCTCACAGCCGGGGGGGTTTGAGCCCCAGCATTTT.

V and J are TRBV5-6 and TRBJ2-1, with D possibly being TRBD2 (5 bases). Germline assignment: CDR1 SGHDT and CDR2 YYEEEE. Trimming stripped 5 bases from V and 8 bases from J, with 17 bases between. There are 14 residues in the CDR3. The CDR3 region is CASSRTDSRDEQFF. The CDR3 DNA sequence: TGTGCCAGCAGTCGGACGGACTCGAGAGATGAGCAGTTCTTC.

This clonotype was seen more than once but under ten times. The chain couples TRBV5-1 to TRBJ2-2; TRBD1 aligns across 7 bases. CDR1 and CDR2 (germline): SGHRS, YFSETQ. Unmatched junction bases numbered 5, after V lost 4 bases and J lost 2 bases. CDR3 length equals 15 residues. This CDR3 is CASSATGINTGELFF. The CDR3, as DNA: TGCGCCAGCAGCGCGACAGGGATTAACACCGGGGAGCTGTTTTTT.

This clonotype was observed a few times. This chain links TRBV10-3 with TRBJ2-1; 9 nucleotides agree with TRBD1. Trimming cost V 4 bases and J 5 bases; bases outside gene matches: 6. The germline V gene encodes CDR1 ENHRY and CDR2 SYGVKD. This CDR3 contains 15 residues. CDR3 region: CAISGGQGTHNEQFF. Written as DNA, the CDR3 is TGTGCCATCAGTGGCGGACAGGGGACCCACAATGAGCAGTTCTTC.

This clonotype came up a few times. V gene TRBV6-1 combines with J gene TRBJ1-2, with D unresolved. Germline CDR1 MNHNS, CDR2 SASEGT. Trimming removed 6 bases from V and 4 bases from J, with 15 bases in between. The CDR3 has 14 residues. The CDR3 loop reads CASRAGYGSYGYTF. For the CDR3, the DNA is TGTGCCAGCAGGGCGGGGTATGGTAGCTATGGCTACACCTTC.

The chain is built from TRBV7-3 and TRBJ2-7; tentatively, D is TRBD2 (6 bases). V dropped 5 bases and J dropped 6 bases, with 11 bases sitting between them. Per germline, CDR1 SGHTA and CDR2 FQGTGA. The CDR3 has 12 residues. The CDR3 spells CASSVTGGEQYF. The CDR3 DNA sequence: TGTGCCAGCAGCGTCACCGGGGGCGAGCAGTACTTC.

Only a few counts were recorded for this clonotype. The rearrangement joins TRBV29-1 to TRBJ2-6; D gene ambiguous. Germline values: CDR1 SQVTM, CDR2 ANQGSEA. The CDR3 consists of 14 residues. Deletions cut 3 bases from V and 0 bases from J, with 6 bases between. The CDR3, as DNA: TGCAGCGTTGATGGACGCTCTGGGGCCAACGTCCTGACTTTC. This sequence encodes CSVDGRSGANVLTF.

This clonotype has more than one count but fewer than ten. This chain connects TRBV20-1 to TRBJ1-1; 8 nucleotides align to TRBD1. The CDR3 is made up of 14 amino acids. The V gene end was trimmed by 1 base and the J gene end by 7 bases; junction bases not matched to a gene: 8. From germline, CDR1 is DFQATT and CDR2 SNEGSKA (reference sequence). CDR3 nucleotide sequence: TGCAGTGCTAGAGTTATTGGACAGGGTCATGAAGCTTTCTTT. Residues: CSARVIGQGHEAFF.

This clonotype was counted a few times. V gene TRBV6-5 combines with J gene TRBJ1-5, with a weak D call TRBD1 (5 bases). Germline assignment: CDR1 MNHEY and CDR2 SVGAGI. This CDR3 contains 18 residues. V was shortened by 0 bases and J by 7 bases, with 22 bases between the two germline ends. The CDR3 nucleotides are TGTGCCAGCAGTTACTCGAAACCCTCAGGGAGCGAATCGCAGCCCCAGCATTTT. This codes for CASSYSKPSGSESQPQHF.

The chain is built from TRBV11-2 and TRBJ2-1; 7 bases match TRBD2. Germline V CDR1 and CDR2: SGHAT, FQNNGV. The CDR3 is 14 residues long. With 2 bases clipped from V and 10 bases from J, the junction kept 8 bases outside the gene matches. The CDR3 bases are TGTGCCAGCAGCTTACAGCGGGACCGAGTAGAGCAGTTCTTC. As protein: CASSLQRDRVEQFF.

The V call is TRBV7-2, the J call TRBJ1-5, with 7 bases fitting TRBD1. V trimming: 6 bases; J trimming: 7 bases; junction bases outside the gene matches: 12. Germline values: CDR1 SGHTA, CDR2 FQGNSA. This CDR3 is 15 amino acids long. CDR3: CASSYATGRGQPQHF. CDR3 DNA sequence: TGTGCCAGCAGTTACGCGACAGGGAGAGGGCAGCCCCAGCATTTT.

This clonotype appeared once. This chain connects TRBV27 to TRBJ1-5; unclear D gene. The CDR3 runs 13 residues. Germline loops: CDR1 MNHEY, CDR2 SMNVEV (reference sequence). Between the trimmed V and J ends, which lost 5 bases and 4 bases, there was a span of 9 bases. The CDR3 is CASSQSVNQPQHF. DNA of the CDR3: TGTGCCAGCAGTCAGAGCGTTAATCAGCCCCAGCATTTT.

This clonotype was observed a handful of times. V and J are TRBV7-2 and TRBJ2-3; no definite D call. This CDR3 has 16 amino acids. In germline, CDR1 is SGHTA, CDR2 FQGNSA. V was shortened by 1 base and J by 0 bases, with 11 bases between the two germline ends. The CDR3 DNA reads as TGTGCCAGCAGCTTAGTGGCAGTCCTTAGCACAGATACGCAGTATTTT. This translates into CASSLVAVLSTDTQYF. Supplemented by reference TRBV7-2 and TRBJ2-3, the full variable domain reads GAGVSQSPSNKVTEKGKDVELRCDPISGHTALYWYRQSLGQGLEFLIYFQGNSAPDKSGLPSDRFSAERTGGSVSTLTIQRTQQEDSAVYLCASSLVAVLSTDTQYFGPGTRLTVL.

The V call is TRBV7-2, the J call TRBJ2-1; D tentatively reads TRBD1 or TRBD2 (5 bases each). This CDR3 spans 14 amino acids. Germline V gives CDR1 SGHTA, CDR2 FQGNSA. V lost 3 bases and J lost 6, with 12 bases in between. The CDR3 region is CASSLWGTGNEQFF. CDR3 bases: TGTGCCAGCAGCTTGTGGGGGACGGGCAATGAGCAGTTCTTC.

The CDR3 spells CAWSDQVDYEQYF. In DNA form, the CDR3 reads TGTGCCTGGAGTGACCAGGTAGACTACGAGCAGTACTTC. The V and J genes are TRBV30 and TRBJ2-7; D unresolved. Germline-derived CDR1 and CDR2 are GTSNPN and SVGIG (reference sequence). The CDR3 sequence is 13 residues long. V shed 1 base and J shed 3 bases, with 10 bases lying between them.

In this sample, this clonotype turned up a few times. J is TRBJ2-1 and V is TRBV7-9, with 11 positions matching TRBD1. J was trimmed by 9 bases and V by 5 bases; bases with no gene match: 9. The germline gives CDR1 SEHNR, CDR2 FQNEAQ (reference sequence). The CDR3 runs 15 residues. In DNA form, the CDR3 reads TGTGCCAGCAGCCGCCAGGGACAGGGGGTTGGTGAGCAGTTCTTC. Translation gives CASSRQGQGVGEQFF.

This clonotype was detected a few times. The chain has TRBV7-9 and TRBJ2-7; 8 positions agree with TRBD1. From germline, CDR1 is SEHNR and CDR2 FQNEAQ (reference sequence). This CDR3 is 14 amino acids long. V lost 3 bases to trimming and J lost 5 bases; unmatched junction nucleotides: 6. The CDR3 DNA follows: TGTGCCAGCAGCTTGGACAGGGAGGACAACGAGCAGTACTTC. Protein: CASSLDREDNEQYF.

V is TRBV30 and J is TRBJ2-2; D not certain. Trimming took 4 bases from V and 2 from J, leaving 8 bases between them. Germline V gene data show CDR1 as GTSNPN and CDR2 as SVGIG (reference sequence). This CDR3 has 13 amino acids. CDR3 nucleotides: TGTGCCTGGACTCGGCGAAACACCGGGGAGCTGTTTTTT. Its protein product is CAWTRRNTGELFF.

This clonotype was recorded a few times. The V call is TRBV5-1, the J call TRBJ1-2, with 8 bases matching TRBD1. The CDR3 runs to 15 residues. V gave up 2 bases and J gave up 2 bases; unmatched junction bases: 5. Germline values: CDR1 SGHRS, CDR2 YFSETQ. CDR3 residues: CASSLGQGRNYGYTF. Written as DNA, the CDR3 is TGCGCCAGCAGCTTAGGACAGGGAAGAAACTATGGCTACACCTTC.

This clonotype showed up many times. The V gene is TRBV4-3, the J gene TRBJ2-3, with unresolved D. Germline V gene data show CDR1 as LGHNA and CDR2 as YSLEER. The CDR3 runs 15 residues. Trimming stripped 2 bases from V and 0 bases from J, with 9 bases between. The CDR3 is CASSQQVSSTDTQYF. Here the CDR3 DNA reads TGCGCCAGCAGCCAACAAGTATCTAGCACAGATACGCAGTATTTT.

This clonotype has more than one count but fewer than ten. V and J are TRBV20-1 and TRBJ2-1, with 10 bases lining up with TRBD2. Germline CDR1 reads DFQATT; CDR2 reads SNEGSKA (reference sequence). Trimming took 5 bases from V and 7 from J; bases not matched to a gene: 11. The CDR3 runs 15 residues. In DNA, the CDR3 is TGCAGTGCTCGGATTAGCGGGAGGTTGAAAAATGAGCAGTTCTTC. Protein product: CSARISGRLKNEQFF.

Only a few counts were recorded for this clonotype. The rearrangement links TRBV5-1 to TRBJ2-1; weak D call: TRBD2 (5 bases). The CDR3 has 13 amino acids. Germline-derived CDR1 and CDR2 are SGHRS and YFSETQ. The V end was cut by 2 bases, the J end by 8 bases, with 11 bases between. The CDR3 loop is CASSFLSRDEQFF. DNA for the CDR3: TGCGCCAGCAGCTTTCTCTCGCGGGATGAGCAGTTCTTC.